The present T cell receptor beta chain was sequenced within a study of control samples from healthy donors and cancer patients. Sequencing was performed with immunoSEQ multiplex PCR; in TCRdb, only in-frame clones are kept and a portion is missing. The sample has about 110,000 clones, approximately 90% seen once. The source is a human donor in good health. The donor label of this sample is uncertain. Specimen: blood.

CDR3 in amino acids: CASSLMWSGVNEQFF. CDR3 nucleotide sequence: TGTGCCAGCAGTTTGATGTGGTCAGGTGTCAATGAGCAGTTCTTC. The chain links TRBV27 to TRBJ2-1; D not certain. Trimming removed 3 bases at V and 6 bases at J, with 15 bases between. CDR1 is MNHEY, CDR2 SMNVEV, per germline (reference sequence). This CDR3 comprises 15 residues.